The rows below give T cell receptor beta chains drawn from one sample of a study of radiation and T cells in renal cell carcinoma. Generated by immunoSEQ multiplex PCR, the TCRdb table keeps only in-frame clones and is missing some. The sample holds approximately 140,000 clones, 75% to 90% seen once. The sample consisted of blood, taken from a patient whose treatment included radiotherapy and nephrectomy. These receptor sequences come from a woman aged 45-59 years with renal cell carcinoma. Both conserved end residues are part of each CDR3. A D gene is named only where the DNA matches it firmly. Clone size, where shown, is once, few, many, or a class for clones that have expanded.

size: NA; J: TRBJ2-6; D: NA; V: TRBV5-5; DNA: TGTGCCAGCAGCCTTACCGCTGGGGCCAACGTCCTGACTTTC; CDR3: CASSLTAGANVLTF
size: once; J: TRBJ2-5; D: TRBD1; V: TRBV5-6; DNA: TGTGCCAGCAGCTTAGGACAGGGGTACGAGACCCAGTACTTC; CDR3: CASSLGQGYETQYF
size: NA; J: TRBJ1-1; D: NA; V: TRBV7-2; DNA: TGTGCCAGCAGCTTAAACAGGTTAAACACTGAAGCTTTCTTT; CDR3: CASSLNRLNTEAFF
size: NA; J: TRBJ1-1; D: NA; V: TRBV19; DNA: TGTGCCAGTACCTCCCAGAGTGGGACGGGGAACACTGAAGCTTTCTTT; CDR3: CASTSQSGTGNTEAFF
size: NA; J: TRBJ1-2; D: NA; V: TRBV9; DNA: TGTGCCAGCAGCGTAGGACAGGCGGTTAGAAGCTACACCTTC; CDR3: CASSVGQAVRSYTF
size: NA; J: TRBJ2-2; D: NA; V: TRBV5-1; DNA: TGCGCCAGCAGCTTGGTTGGGGGAGCGAACACCGGGGAGCTGTTTTTT; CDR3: CASSLVGGANTGELFF
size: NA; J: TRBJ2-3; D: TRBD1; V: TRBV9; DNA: TGTGCCAGCAGCGGGGGTGAGACAGGGTTCATAGATACGCAGTATTTT; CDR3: CASSGGETGFIDTQYF
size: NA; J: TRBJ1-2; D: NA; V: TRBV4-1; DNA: TGCGCCAGCAGCCAAGAAAGGACAGTTCATGGCTACACCTTC; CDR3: CASSQERTVHGYTF
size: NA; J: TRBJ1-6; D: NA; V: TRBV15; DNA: TGTGCCACCAGCAGAGATCGTAATAATTCACCCCTCCACTTT; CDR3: CATSRDRNNSPLHF
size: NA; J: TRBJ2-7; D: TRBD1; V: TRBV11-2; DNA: TGTGCCAGCAGCTTATACCGGGACAGGGAGGACGAGCAGTACTTC; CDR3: CASSLYRDREDEQYF
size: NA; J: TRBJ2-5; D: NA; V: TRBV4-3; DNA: TGCGCCAGCAGTAATGGGCGGGAAAGGGGGGAGACCCAGTACTTC; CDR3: CASSNGRERGETQYF
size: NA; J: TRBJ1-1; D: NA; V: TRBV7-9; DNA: TGTGCCAGCAGCTTCCAATTGAACACTGAAGCTTTCTTT; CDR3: CASSFQLNTEAFF
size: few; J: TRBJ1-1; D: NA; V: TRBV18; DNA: TGTGCCAGCAAGAGGGGCAACACTGAAGCTTTCTTT; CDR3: CASKRGNTEAFF
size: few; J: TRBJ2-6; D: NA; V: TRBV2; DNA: TGTGCCACCAACCCCGGGGCCAACGTCCTGACTTTC; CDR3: CATNPGANVLTF
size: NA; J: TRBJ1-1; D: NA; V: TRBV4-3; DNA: TGCGCCAGCAGCCTTACAGGGATGAACACTGAAGCTTTCTTT; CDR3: CASSLTGMNTEAFF